What follows are 25 T cell receptor beta chains derived from one specimen sequenced in a study of control samples from healthy donors and cancer patients. Sequenced by immunoSEQ multiplex PCR; TCRdb stores in-frame clones only, minus some. The sample has about 130,000 clones; roughly 87% are singletons. The sample consisted of blood. The receptors originated from a man between 18 and 29 years old in good health.

This chain joins TRBV23-1 and TRBJ1-1; TRBD1 matches 8 bases. TRBV23-1 carries the ORF label, with uncertain function. The CDR3 spans 15 residues. Unmatched junction bases numbered 3, after V lost 0 bases and J lost 3 bases. CDR3 residues: CASSQSFRGHTEAFF. CDR3 sequence (DNA): TGCGCCAGCAGTCAATCGTTCAGGGGGCACACTGAAGCTTTCTTT.

This sequence joins TRBV5-4 and TRBJ1-1, with D possibly being TRBD1 (5 bases). The V and J ends lost 2 bases and 3 bases respectively, with 14 bases between them. This CDR3 is built from 15 residues. Germline V gene data show CDR1 as SGHNT and CDR2 as YYREEE (reference sequence). The CDR3 loop is CASSLSAGRDTEAFF. In nucleotides, the CDR3 is TGTGCCAGCAGCTTAAGTGCAGGGCGGGACACTGAAGCTTTCTTT.

The chain recombines TRBV7-9 with TRBJ2-7; D remains ambiguous. This CDR3 has 13 amino acids. In germline, CDR1 is SEHNR, CDR2 FQNEAQ (reference sequence). V was cut by 3 bases and J by 3 bases, with 9 bases left in between. The DNA for the CDR3 is TGTGCCAGCAGCTTCGAATCCGTCTACGAGCAGTACTTC. Its translation is CASSFESVYEQYF.

The CDR3 is CASSLGGAGRETQYF. Here the CDR3 DNA reads TGTGCCAGCAGCCTAGGGGGCGCGGGGCGAGAGACCCAGTACTTC. The chain links TRBV28 to TRBJ2-5; a weak D match, TRBD1 (7 bases). The CDR3 covers 15 residues. The V end was cut by 6 bases, the J end by 4 bases, with 18 bases between. The germline CDR1 and CDR2 sequences are MDHEN and SYDVKM. Supplemented by reference TRBV28 and TRBJ2-5, the full variable domain reads DVKVTQSSRYLVKRTGEKVFLECVQDMDHENMFWYRQDPGLGLRLIYFSYDVKMKEKGDIPEGYSVSREKKERFSLILESASTNQTSMYLCASSLGGAGRETQYFGPGTRLLVL.

This chain joins TRBV27 and TRBJ2-3, with 7 bases fitting TRBD2. Germline V gene sequence: CDR1 MNHEY, CDR2 SMNVEV (reference sequence). V shed 2 bases and J 3 bases; nucleotides not matched to a gene: 5. The CDR3 length is 15 residues. The CDR3 sequence is CASSLGGSRTDTQYF. For the CDR3, the DNA is TGTGCCAGCAGTTTAGGCGGGAGTAGGACAGATACGCAGTATTTT.

The rearrangement uses TRBV5-6 and TRBJ2-2; tentative D call: TRBD2 (6 bases). The V and J ends lost 4 bases and 8 bases respectively, with 15 bases between them. The CDR3 consists of 14 residues. Per the germline V gene, CDR1 is SGHDT and CDR2 is YYEEEE. The CDR3 reads CASSRPGLHGELFF. The CDR3 nucleotides read TGTGCCAGCAGCAGGCCTGGACTACATGGGGAGCTGTTTTTT. Using reference TRBV5-6 and TRBJ2-2 for the parts outside the CDR3, the full variable domain is DAGVTQSPTHLIKTRGQQVTLRCSPKSGHDTVSWYQQALGQGPQFIFQYYEEEERQRGNFPDRFSGHQFPNYSSELNVNALLLGDSALYLCASSRPGLHGELFFGEGSRLTVL.

The chain recombines TRBV6-6 with TRBJ1-6; D may be TRBD1 (5 bases). CDR1 MNHNY and CDR2 SVGAGI come from the germline V gene (reference sequence). V was clipped by 4 bases and J by 9 bases, with 16 bases between them. CDR3 length equals 15 residues. Here the CDR3 DNA reads TGTGCCAGCAGTTCCTTCGGGGGAAGTAGTTCACCCCTCCACTTT. Translation: CASSSFGGSSSPLHF.

This chain joins TRBV30 and TRBJ1-5; no clear D. V lost 0 bases and J lost 3, with 12 bases in between. Germline CDR1 is GTSNPN and CDR2 is SVGIG (reference sequence). The CDR3 contains 15 residues. The CDR3 nucleotides are TGTGCCTGGAGTGTCTTATTGGGTCTCAATCAGCCCCAGCATTTT. Translation: CAWSVLLGLNQPQHF.

This clone is a singleton in its sample. The chain couples TRBV9 to TRBJ2-7; 7 nucleotides line up with TRBD2. V shed 3 bases and J 0 bases; nucleotides not matched to a gene: 12. This CDR3 comprises 17 residues. CDR1 and CDR2 from the germline V gene are SGDLS and YYNGEE. The DNA for the CDR3 is TGTGCCAGCAGCGCGCGGACTATAGCGGGCCCCTCCTACGAGCAGTACTTC. This encodes CASSARTIAGPSYEQYF.

V gene TRBV6-5 combines with J gene TRBJ2-2; D is ambiguous. Deletions cut 7 bases from V and 4 bases from J, with 10 bases between. The germline gives CDR1 MNHEY, CDR2 SVGAGI. CDR3 size: 13 residues. The CDR3 nucleotides are TGTGCCAGCAACAATTTGGGCACCGGGGAGCTGTTTTTT. As protein: CASNNLGTGELFF.

In nucleotides, the CDR3 is TGCGCCAGCAGCTTGAGCCCGGACGTAGACCTGGAGACCCAGTACTTC. It specifies CASSLSPDVDLETQYF. This sequence joins TRBV5-1 and TRBJ2-5, with D unclear. Germline assignment: CDR1 SGHRS and CDR2 YFSETQ. V was cut by 1 base and J by 5 bases, with 18 bases left in between. This CDR3 spans 16 amino acids.

The CDR3: CASSRTVNYGDYYGYTF. DNA for the CDR3: TGTGCCAGCAGTCGAACTGTTAATTATGGGGATTACTATGGCTACACCTTC. V is TRBV7-9 and J is TRBJ1-2; D uncertain. The ends were cut back, 6 bases at V and 3 bases at J, with 23 bases in the middle. The CDR3 covers 17 residues. Per germline, CDR1 SEHNR and CDR2 FQNEAQ (reference sequence).

The gene calls are TRBV11-2 and TRBJ2-1; TRBD2 agrees at 10 bases. With V trimmed by 2 bases and J by 9 bases, 1 base remained unmatched. This CDR3 region has 13 residues. Germline lookup yields CDR1 SGHAT and CDR2 FQNNGV. CDR3 sequence (DNA): TGTGCCAGCAGCTTAAGACTAGCGGGTGAGCAGTTCTTC. Translated, it gives CASSLRLAGEQFF.

The rearrangement links TRBV15 to TRBJ2-4, with TRBD2 as a possible D gene (7 bases). Trimming took 0 bases from V and 3 from J, leaving 15 bases between them. Germline V gene data show CDR1 as LNHNV and CDR2 as YYDKDF (reference sequence). This CDR3 spans 17 amino acids. The CDR3 bases are TGTGCCACCAGCAGAGATAAGGGGGGGCCTGGCAAAAACATTCAGTACTTC. Its protein product is CATSRDKGGPGKNIQYF. The whole variable domain, remainder taken from reference TRBV15 and TRBJ2-4, is DAMVIQNPRYQVTQFGKPVTLSCSQTLNHNVMYWYQQKSSQAPKLLFHYYDKDFNNEADTPDNFQSRRPNTSFCFLDIRSPGLGDTAMYLCATSRDKGGPGKNIQYFGAGTRLSVL.

This clone turned up a few times. The rearrangement links TRBV29-1 to TRBJ2-7; either TRBD1 or TRBD2 may fit D (5 bases each). Germline V gene sequence: CDR1 SQVTM, CDR2 ANQGSEA. The ends were cut back, 3 bases at V and 2 bases at J, with 23 bases in the middle. The CDR3 extends over 17 amino acids. The CDR3 loop reads CSVEIPSDRDLTYEQYF. CDR3 bases: TGCAGCGTTGAGATCCCGTCTGACCGGGACCTAACCTACGAGCAGTACTTC.

The chain employs TRBV9 and TRBJ2-5; D unclear. Germline V lookup: CDR1 SGDLS, CDR2 YYNGEE. The CDR3 is 14 amino acids. V gave up 2 bases and J gave up 3 bases, with 11 bases separating them. CDR3 protein: CASSVKHTEETQYF. CDR3 DNA: TGTGCCAGCAGCGTTAAACATACGGAAGAGACCCAGTACTTC.

This sequence joins TRBV5-1 and TRBJ1-3; no definite D call. Trimming left V 4 bases short and J 0 bases short, with 11 bases between. Germline CDR1 is SGHRS and CDR2 is YFSETQ. This CDR3 is 15 amino acids long. CDR3 nucleotide sequence: TGCGCCAGCAGCCGCCCAACTGACTCTGGAAACACCATATATTTT. Amino acid sequence: CASSRPTDSGNTIYF.

V and J are TRBV15 and TRBJ2-5; no firm D call. Germline CDR1 and CDR2: LNHNV and YYDKDF (reference sequence). Trimming shortened V by 4 bases and J by 5 bases, and 8 bases separated the two germline ends. This CDR3 has 12 amino acids. The CDR3 sequence: CATSMVRETQYF. CDR3 DNA: TGTGCCACCAGCATGGTCAGGGAGACCCAGTACTTC. Full variable domain (remainder filled in from reference TRBV15 and TRBJ2-5): DAMVIQNPRYQVTQFGKPVTLSCSQTLNHNVMYWYQQKSSQAPKLLFHYYDKDFNNEADTPDNFQSRRPNTSFCFLDIRSPGLGDTAMYLCATSMVRETQYFGPGTRLLVL.

V usage is TRBV19 and J usage is TRBJ2-1; D ambiguous. Germline loops: CDR1 LNHDA, CDR2 SQIVND (reference sequence). V was cut by 4 bases and J by 4 bases, with 11 bases left in between. The CDR3 has 14 residues. The CDR3 DNA follows: TGTGCCAGTAGTAAGGCCGGGCGGTACAATGAGCAGTTCTTC. This gives the protein CASSKAGRYNEQFF.

The chain employs TRBV10-3 and TRBJ2-7; no firm D call. The CDR3 has 13 amino acids. The germline V gene encodes CDR1 ENHRY and CDR2 SYGVKD. The V gene lost 0 bases and the J gene lost 4 bases, with 7 bases spanning the gap. The CDR3 sequence: CAISESEGYEQYF. The CDR3, as DNA: TGTGCCATCAGTGAGTCGGAAGGGTACGAGCAGTACTTC.

The chain has TRBV3-1 (or the pseudogene TRBV3-2) and TRBJ2-1; a possible D gene is TRBD2 (6 bases). This CDR3 spans 14 amino acids. Germline loops: CDR1 LGHDT, CDR2 YNNKEL (reference sequence). V dropped 0 bases and J dropped 9 bases, with 12 bases sitting between them. The chain's CDR3 is CASSQDRRVGEQFF. The CDR3 bases are TGTGCCAGCAGCCAAGACAGGAGGGTTGGTGAGCAGTTCTTC.

In regard to this clone: The same CDR3 is also encoded by other DNA sequences in this sample. The chain has TRBV12-3 or TRBV12-4 and TRBJ2-5; D uncertain. There are 11 residues in the CDR3. Trimming cost V 1 base and J 5 bases, with 2 bases left between them. The chain's CDR3 is CASSLGETQYF. The CDR3 DNA reads as TGTGCCAGCAGTTTAGGGGAGACCCAGTACTTC.

The CDR3 loop reads CASTQLGERAEAFF. Here the CDR3 DNA reads TGTGCCAGCACCCAACTTGGGGAACGGGCTGAAGCTTTCTTT. This sequence joins TRBV7-2 and TRBJ1-1, with D unresolved. The CDR3 extends over 14 amino acids. V shed 7 bases and J shed 6 bases, with 18 bases lying between them. From germline, CDR1 is SGHTA and CDR2 FQGNSA.

The chain is built from TRBV24-1 and TRBJ1-1, with TRBD1 identical over 8 bases. CDR1 KGHDR and CDR2 SFDVKD come from the germline V gene. This CDR3 spans 15 amino acids. V lost 5 bases to trimming and J lost 3 bases; unmatched junction nucleotides: 7. CDR3 in DNA: TGTGCCACCAGTGCGCAGGGGGCCGTGGACACTGAAGCTTTCTTT. Translated: CATSAQGAVDTEAFF.

This clone was recorded a few times. The chain employs TRBV7-9 and TRBJ2-3; 8 bases match TRBD2. V lost 2 bases, J lost 2 bases, and 6 bases stayed unmatched. This CDR3 region has 16 residues. The germline V gene encodes CDR1 SEHNR and CDR2 FQNEAQ (reference sequence). CDR3 sequence reads: CASSLSGLVVTDTQYF. Written as DNA, the CDR3 is TGTGCCAGCAGCTTATCGGGACTAGTCGTCACAGATACGCAGTATTTT. The complete variable domain, with remaining parts taken from reference TRBV7-9 and TRBJ2-3, reads DTGVSQNPRHKITKRGQNVTFRCDPISEHNRLYWYRQTLGQGPEFLTYFQNEAQLEKSRLLSDRFSAERPKGSFSTLEIQRTEQGDSAMYLCASSLSGLVVTDTQYFGPGTRLTVL.